One and the same sample provided the 8 T cell receptor beta chains below, sequenced in a study of cytomegalovirus exposure and HLA in healthy donors. PCR employed 60 Vbeta and 13 Jbeta primers. Generated by immunoSEQ multiplex PCR, the TCRdb table keeps only in-frame clones and is missing some. The table includes about 190,000 clones, 65% to 90% detected once. Sequencing was carried out using PBMCs. The source is a man aged 35 to 55 in good health and CMV-seropositive.

The V gene is TRBV4-2, the J gene TRBJ2-3; 12 bases line up with TRBD2. The CDR3 is made up of 15 amino acids. The V gene's germline CDR1 is LGHNA and CDR2 YNFKEQ. V was pared by 2 bases and J by 11 bases, with 8 bases of the junction left unmatched. The CDR3, as DNA: TGTGCCAGCAGCCAAACTAGCGGGGGGCTTAGCATGCAGTATTTT. The encoded protein is CASSQTSGGLSMQYF.

The CDR3 DNA reads TGTGCCACCAGCAGAGACTCTTCCCTGCGGACAAAAAACACCGGGGAGCTGTTTTTT. Translation gives CATSRDSSLRTKNTGELFF. The chain recombines TRBV15 with TRBJ2-2; tentative D call: TRBD1 (5 bases). Germline loops: CDR1 LNHNV, CDR2 YYDKDF (reference sequence). Trimming pared 0 bases from V and 2 bases from J, leaving 19 bases between. The CDR3 covers 19 residues.

This chain joins TRBV2 and TRBJ2-3; D may be TRBD2 (6 bases). Between the trimmed V and J ends, which lost 5 bases and 7 bases, there was a span of 13 bases. Germline loops: CDR1 SNHLY, CDR2 FYNNEI. The CDR3 spans 13 residues. The CDR3 here is CASSYGTGNTQYF. The CDR3 nucleotides read TGTGCCAGCAGTTACGGGACTGGTAATACGCAGTATTTT.

The CDR3 DNA follows: TGTGCCTGGAAACAGGGCAGCAATCAGCCCCAGCATTTT. Amino acids: CAWKQGSNQPQHF. This sequence joins TRBV30 and TRBJ1-5; tentative D call: TRBD1 (6 bases). The CDR3 sequence is 13 residues long. V was pared by 4 bases and J by 1 base, with 8 bases between. Germline V gene lookup returns CDR1 GTSNPN and CDR2 SVGIG (reference sequence).

The chain is built from TRBV2 and TRBJ2-1; TRBD1 matches 12 bases. CDR3 size: 15 residues. Germline V gene sequence: CDR1 SNHLY, CDR2 FYNNEI. Unmatched junction bases numbered 1, after V lost 3 bases and J lost 4 bases. The CDR3 DNA reads as TGTGCCAGCAGTGAGGGACAGGGGGCGTACAATGAGCAGTTCTTC. It codes for CASSEGQGAYNEQFF. The whole variable domain, filled in from reference TRBV2 and TRBJ2-1, reads EPEVTQTPSHQVTQMGQEVILRCVPISNHLYFYWYRQILGQKVEFLVSFYNNEISEKSEIFDDQFSVERPDGSNFTLKIRSTKLEDSAMYFCASSEGQGAYNEQFFGPGTRLTVL.

The rearrangement joins TRBV10-3 to TRBJ2-3; the D is unclear. The germline CDR1 and CDR2 sequences are ENHRY and SYGVKD. Trimming removed 5 bases at V and 5 bases at J, with 17 bases between. CDR3 length: 15 amino acids. CDR3 DNA sequence: TGTGCCATCAGTCCCCCGCCACCCGAGAAAGATACGCAGTATTTT. Translating it yields CAISPPPPEKDTQYF.

The chain carries TRBV11-2 and TRBJ1-1; D perhaps matches TRBD1 (6 bases). Germline V gives CDR1 SGHAT, CDR2 FQNNGV. This CDR3 is built from 12 residues. V lost 3 bases and J lost 8, with 10 bases in between. The CDR3 is CASSFLQGEAFF. DNA of the CDR3: TGTGCCAGCAGCTTCTTGCAGGGGGAAGCTTTCTTT.

V is TRBV19 and J is TRBJ2-2; 13 bases are shared with TRBD2. Germline values: CDR1 LNHDA, CDR2 SQIVND (reference sequence). V gave up 3 bases and J gave up 6 bases; unmatched junction bases: 10. The CDR3 contains 18 residues. The CDR3 here is CASSIMTSGGIWSGELFF. The CDR3 DNA is TGTGCCAGTAGTATCATGACTAGCGGGGGGATTTGGTCCGGGGAGCTGTTTTTT.